These T cell receptor beta chains were read from a single sample in a study of regulatory T cells in long-lasting Graves disease. TCRdb reanalysed the multiplex PCR reads using MiXCR and keeps one entry per CDR3 protein. The sample shows over 650,000 distinct CDR3 sequences, 30% of them seen only once. This specimen consisted of peripheral blood mononuclear cells (PBMCs), obtained when the disease was refractory, from a patient treated with antithyroid drugs. The receptors come from a female donor with Graves disease. Each CDR3 is given with its conserved first and last residue. A D gene is named only where the DNA matches it firmly. Only part of the rows carry a size: once, few, many, or a class if the clone is expanded.

len,v_gene,d_gene,j_gene,abundance,CDR3aa,CDR3nt
15,TRBV28,.,TRBJ1-4,few,CASSRPGVFNEKLFF,TGTGCCAGCAGTAGACCAGGGGTATTTAATGAAAAACTGTTTTTT
14,TRBV9,.,TRBJ1-2,.,CASREGVPSSGYTF,TGTGCCAGCAGAGAGGGGGTACCTTCCTCTGGCTACACCTTC
15,TRBV7-9,.,TRBJ1-2,few,CASSGVGGGINGYTF,TGTGCCAGCAGCGGGGTCGGGGGCGGCATTAACGGCTACACCTTC
15,TRBV7-2,.,TRBJ1-4,.,CASSPTSQFYRKLFF,TGTGCCAGCAGCCCTACATCGCAGTTTTATAGAAAACTGTTTTTT
21,TRBV12-3/TRBV12-4,TRBD1,TRBJ1-5,.,CASSLSRWGQGRGLSNQPQHF,TGTGCCAGCAGTTTAAGTCGGTGGGGACAGGGAAGGGGATTAAGCAATCAGCCCCAGCATTTT
13,TRBV11-2,.,TRBJ2-7,many,CAAGSELWYEQYF,TGTGCCGCGGGCAGCGAGTTATGGTACGAGCAGTACTTC
17,TRBV12-3/TRBV12-4,.,TRBJ2-5,.,CASSFRSVTGMAETQYF,TGTGCCAGCAGTTTTAGGAGTGTCACAGGGATGGCGGAGACCCAGTACTTC
14,TRBV9,.,TRBJ1-1,.,CASSILQRDTEAFF,TGTGCCAGCAGCATCCTCCAGAGGGACACTGAAGCTTTCTTT
13,TRBV12-3/TRBV12-4,TRBD1,TRBJ1-6,.,CASRGTGGSPLHF,TGTGCCAGCAGGGGTACAGGGGGTTCACCCCTCCACTTT
13,TRBV29-1,TRBD2,TRBJ2-2,few,CSFSGIGTGELFF,TGCAGCTTTAGCGGGATAGGGACCGGGGAGCTGTTTTTT
13,TRBV5-5,.,TRBJ1-1,.,CASSFEGWTEAFF,TGTGCCAGCAGCTTTGAAGGGTGGACTGAAGCTTTCTTT
15,TRBV5-1,.,TRBJ1-2,.,CASSQGAPGYYGYTF,TGCGCCAGCAGCCAAGGGGCGCCAGGGTATTATGGCTACACCTTC
11,TRBV6-5,.,TRBJ2-7,.,CASSYLNEQYF,TGTGCCAGCAGTTACCTGAACGAGCAGTACTTC
15,TRBV5-1,.,TRBJ2-2,.,CASSFDGPNTGELFF,TGCGCCAGCAGCTTCGACGGCCCGAACACCGGGGAGCTGTTTTTT
13,TRBV28,TRBD1,TRBJ1-1,.,CATFRGRRTEAFF,TGTGCCACCTTCAGGGGGAGGAGGACTGAAGCTTTCTTT
15,TRBV19,.,TRBJ1-4,.,CASRDAGLSGEKLFF,TGTGCCAGTAGAGACGCAGGGCTATCGGGGGAAAAACTGTTTTTT
15,TRBV5-4,.,TRBJ1-1,few,CASSLALGSDTEAFF,TGTGCCAGCAGCTTGGCACTGGGTTCGGACACTGAAGCTTTCTTT
16,TRBV7-8,TRBD1,TRBJ1-5,.,CASSSGGHPSNQPQHF,TGTGCCAGCAGCTCAGGGGGGCACCCAAGCAATCAGCCCCAGCATTTT
12,TRBV15,.,TRBJ1-1,many,CATSRGTAEAFF,TGTGCCACCAGCAGAGGGACAGCTGAAGCTTTCTTT
16,TRBV6-1,.,TRBJ1-2,few,CASRGSPGQENYGYTF,TGTGCCAGCAGAGGATCACCGGGACAAGAAAACTATGGCTACACCTTC
14,TRBV27,.,TRBJ1-1,many,CASSLYKPNTEAFF,TGTGCCAGCAGTTTATACAAGCCGAACACTGAAGCTTTCTTT
16,TRBV3-1,.,TRBJ1-1,.,CASSQDGSSWNTEAFF,TGTGCCAGCAGCCAAGATGGGAGCTCGTGGAACACTGAAGCTTTCTTT
15,TRBV27,.,TRBJ1-1,few,CASSLGGLGNTEAFF,TGTGCCAGCAGTTTAGGTGGGTTAGGGAACACTGAAGCTTTCTTT
13,TRBV19,.,TRBJ2-7,few,CASSIATSYEQYF,TGTGCCAGTAGTATTGCCACCAGCTACGAGCAGTACTTC
16,TRBV19,.,TRBJ2-7,few,CASSRLTGASSYEQYF,TGTGCCAGTAGTCGTCTGACAGGAGCAAGCTCCTACGAGCAGTACTTC
14,TRBV19,.,TRBJ1-1,.,CASSIGGAVAEAFF,TGTGCCAGTAGTATAGGTGGGGCTGTGGCTGAAGCTTTCTTT
16,TRBV12-3/TRBV12-4,.,TRBJ1-4,many,CASSYLPGKGEEKLFF,TGTGCCAGCAGCTACCTACCGGGAAAGGGGGAGGAAAAACTGTTTTTT
15,TRBV5-1,TRBD1,TRBJ1-2,.,CASSLAQGASHGYTF,TGCGCCAGCAGCTTGGCCCAGGGGGCTAGTCATGGCTACACCTTC
15,TRBV2,.,TRBJ1-1,few,CASSYSSGADPEAFF,TGTGCCAGCAGTTACTCGTCGGGGGCGGATCCTGAAGCTTTCTTT
17,TRBV19,.,TRBJ1-2,few,CASSTPRQMSANYGYTF,TGTGCCAGTAGTACCCCCCGGCAAATGTCAGCTAACTATGGCTACACCTTC
12,TRBV30,.,TRBJ2-1,.,CAWSETSWFQFF,TGTGCCTGGAGCGAGACTAGTTGGTTCCAGTTCTTC
15,TRBV19,TRBD1,TRBJ1-5,few,CASRSTGNSNQPQHF,TGTGCCAGTAGATCGACAGGGAATAGCAATCAGCCCCAGCATTTT
14,TRBV10-2,.,TRBJ2-6,many,CASSDVGGANVLTF,TGCGCCAGCAGTGACGTTGGTGGGGCCAACGTCCTGACTTTC
17,TRBV11-1,.,TRBJ1-4,many,CASSSSGSRATNEKLFF,TGTGCCAGCAGCTCGTCCGGCAGCCGTGCAACTAATGAAAAACTGTTTTTT
14,TRBV6-2/TRBV6-3,.,TRBJ2-4,few,CASSYIGLENIQYF,TGTGCCAGCAGTTACATCGGGTTGGAAAACATTCAGTACTTC
12,TRBV12-3/TRBV12-4,.,TRBJ1-3,few,CASSLPTDPYYF,TGTGCCAGCAGTTTGCCGACAGATCCCTACTATTTT
15,TRBV20-1,.,TRBJ2-7,few,CSARVRRRDGREQYF,TGCAGTGCTAGAGTGAGGAGGAGGGATGGTCGGGAGCAGTACTTC
16,TRBV6-1,TRBD1,TRBJ1-5,.,CASSTRQGTSNQPQHF,TGTGCCAGCAGTACAAGACAGGGGACCAGCAATCAGCCCCAGCATTTT
13,TRBV29-1,.,TRBJ1-1,many,CSAHTGGDTEAFF,TGCAGCGCCCATACCGGGGGTGACACTGAAGCTTTCTTT
15,TRBV5-1,.,TRBJ2-7,.,CASSFGDRGSYEQYF,TGCGCCAGCAGCTTTGGGGACCGGGGGTCCTACGAGCAGTACTTC
14,TRBV5-6,.,TRBJ1-1,.,CASSFLRTPEVAFF,TGTGCCAGCAGCTTCCTCCGGACTCCTGAAGTGGCTTTCTTT
14,TRBV20-1,.,TRBJ1-2,.,CSAPPGGRNYGYTF,TGCAGTGCTCCCCCTGGGGGGAGGAACTATGGCTACACCTTC
14,TRBV19,.,TRBJ1-4,.,CASSPRGGDEKLFF,TGTGCCAGTAGTCCTCGGGGTGGTGATGAAAAACTGTTTTTT
15,TRBV2,.,TRBJ1-6,many,CASSERRSYNSPLHF,TGTGCCAGCAGTGAACGGAGGAGCTATAATTCACCCCTCCACTTT
14,TRBV7-6,.,TRBJ1-2,few,CASSLISSDYGYTF,TGTGCCAGCAGCTTAATATCGTCCGACTATGGCTACACCTTC
14,TRBV19,.,TRBJ1-1,.,CASSPQRDYTEAFF,TGTGCCAGTAGTCCTCAGCGGGACTACACTGAAGCTTTCTTT
16,TRBV19,TRBD1,TRBJ2-2,few,CASSSLDRAYTGELFF,TGTGCCAGTAGCTCCTTAGACAGGGCTTACACCGGGGAGCTGTTTTTT
15,TRBV7-2,TRBD2,TRBJ2-2,.,CASRPQREGRGELFF,TGTGCCAGCAGACCCCAGCGGGAGGGCCGGGGGGAGCTGTTTTTT
17,TRBV7-2,.,TRBJ1-6,.,CASSHTPDITYNSPLHF,TGTGCCAGCAGCCACACCCCTGACATCACCTATAATTCACCCCTCCACTTT